These 18 T cell receptor beta chains originate from one sample sequenced in a study of blood T cell repertoires in COVID-19 (TCRdb year 2020). The library relied on the immunoSEQ multiplex PCR assay. The clones in this table, taken by TCRdb from immuneACCESS, are in-frame only. Not every clone is retained; where verified, under half of the shortfall comes from an unresolved V gene, and the cause of the rest is unknown. This sample holds some 240,000 clones; around 90% were observed only once. The ten largest clones capture 3% to 3.5% of the sample. Sequenced sample: PBMCs or T cells enriched from blood (not recorded which). The receptors shown here come from a woman aged 40 to 50 who had been exposed to COVID-19.

V gene TRBV4-1 combines with J gene TRBJ2-7; TRBD2 agrees at 10 bases. CDR3 size: 17 residues. The germline gives CDR1 MGHRA, CDR2 YSYEKL. The V and J ends lost 1 base and 0 bases, in that order; junction bases with no gene match: 6. CDR3 amino acids: CASSQVTSGLSSYEQYF. DNA for the CDR3: TGCGCCAGCAGCCAAGTGACTAGCGGGCTTAGCTCCTACGAGCAGTACTTC.

The rearrangement links TRBV4-3 to TRBJ1-1; D remains ambiguous. The CDR3 length is 14 residues. Trimming removed 4 bases at V and 1 base at J, with 10 bases between. The germline V gene has CDR1 LGHNA and CDR2 YSLEER. CDR3 sequence (DNA): TGCGCCAGCAGCCTAGGCGGGGAGAACACTGAAGCTTTCTTT. Amino acids: CASSLGGENTEAFF.

This clone was observed once. The chain joins TRBV2 to TRBJ1-2; no reliable D call. The germline V gene encodes CDR1 SNHLY and CDR2 FYNNEI. There are 14 residues in the CDR3. Trimming shortened V by 7 bases and J by 4 bases, and 16 bases separated the two germline ends. The CDR3 DNA reads TGTGCCAGCATAACGGCAGGTAGTCGCTATGGCTACACCTTC. Protein product: CASITAGSRYGYTF.

The rearrangement links TRBV12-3 or TRBV12-4 to TRBJ2-3, with D unresolved. Trimming removed 6 bases at V and 3 bases at J, with 4 bases between. This CDR3 has 11 amino acids. This CDR3 is CASSLTDTQYF. In DNA, the CDR3 is TGTGCCAGCAGCCTAACAGATACGCAGTATTTT.

The chain employs TRBV30 and TRBJ1-6; maybe TRBD1 (5 bases). Germline lookup yields CDR1 GTSNPN and CDR2 SVGIG (reference sequence). The germline V and J ends were trimmed by 3 bases and 7 bases, with 10 bases remaining between them. This CDR3 region has 13 residues. Here the CDR3 DNA reads TGTGCCTGGAGCGTGGGGGGAAATTCACCCCTCCACTTT. Residues: CAWSVGGNSPLHF.

The V and J genes are TRBV6-5 and TRBJ1-5; 7 nucleotides agree with TRBD1. The CDR3 loop spans 14 amino acids. V lost 6 bases to trimming and J lost 6 bases; unmatched junction nucleotides: 8. The V gene's germline CDR1 is MNHEY and CDR2 SVGAGI. CDR3 coding DNA: TGTGCCAGCAGAGAGACAGGGTCAGGTCAGCCCCAGCATTTT. It encodes CASRETGSGQPQHF.

The V gene is TRBV18, the J gene TRBJ1-1; the D gene is possibly TRBD1 (6 bases). Deletions cut 6 bases from V and 4 bases from J, with 18 bases between. Germline V gives CDR1 KGHSH, CDR2 LQKENI. CDR3 length equals 15 residues. The chain's CDR3 is CASSPPMAGATEAFF. In nucleotides, the CDR3 is TGTGCCAGCTCCCCTCCAATGGCAGGGGCCACTGAAGCTTTCTTT.

The gene calls are TRBV7-2 and TRBJ2-5; 7 nucleotides align to TRBD2. The CDR3 has 15 residues. Unmatched junction bases numbered 7, after V lost 5 bases and J lost 1 base. From germline, CDR1 is SGHTA and CDR2 FQGNSA. This CDR3 reads CASSQRRGTQETQYF. The CDR3 DNA reads TGTGCCAGCAGCCAACGGCGGGGGACCCAAGAGACCCAGTACTTC.

In nucleotides, the CDR3 is TGTGCCAGCCTAGTTCTCCCCGGGAGGACAGGGAGTACAGATACGCAGTATTTT. Translating it yields CASLVLPGRTGSTDTQYF. This chain connects TRBV28 to TRBJ2-3, with D possibly TRBD1 on 8 matching bases. The CDR3 length is 18 residues. Trimming took 8 bases from V and 3 from J, leaving 27 bases between them. Germline values: CDR1 MDHEN, CDR2 SYDVKM.

The rearrangement joins TRBV12-3 or TRBV12-4 to TRBJ2-5, with D perhaps matching TRBD2 (5 bases). This CDR3 has 13 residues. The germline V and J ends were trimmed by 3 bases and 9 bases, with 14 bases remaining between them. CDR3 bases: TGTGCCAGCAGTTTCCGGGGAGCGGACTCCCAGTACTTC. It yields the protein CASSFRGADSQYF.

This chain uses TRBV7-2 with TRBJ1-1, with D perhaps TRBD1 (6 bases). Germline V gene lookup returns CDR1 SGHTA and CDR2 FQGNSA. The CDR3 spans 14 residues. With 8 bases removed from V and 0 bases from J, the gap between germline ends came to 13 bases. CDR3 DNA: TGTGCCAGCGATAGAGGACAGATGAACACTGAAGCTTTCTTT. Residues: CASDRGQMNTEAFF.

The CDR3 here is CASSRGEAIYGYTF. The CDR3 DNA follows: TGTGCCAGTAGTCGGGGGGAGGCGATCTATGGCTACACCTTC. The genes are TRBV19 and TRBJ1-2, with a weak D call TRBD1 (5 bases). V lost 5 bases, J lost 4 bases, and 14 bases lay in between. CDR1 and CDR2 from the germline V gene are LNHDA and SQIVND (reference sequence). The CDR3 extends over 14 amino acids.

V gene TRBV30 combines with J gene TRBJ1-1; D is ambiguous. The CDR3 is 12 residues long. The germline CDR1 and CDR2 sequences are GTSNPN and SVGIG (reference sequence). V was shortened by 4 bases and J by 0 bases, with 6 bases between the two germline ends. In DNA, the CDR3 is TGTGCCTGGAATTTCATGAACACTGAAGCTTTCTTT. Amino acids: CAWNFMNTEAFF.

V is TRBV7-9 and J is TRBJ1-4, with 10 bases matching TRBD1. The CDR3 runs to 15 residues. Germline loops: CDR1 SEHNR, CDR2 FQNEAQ (reference sequence). J gave up 8 bases and V 5 bases, and 8 bases lay outside the gene matches. CDR3 nucleotide sequence: TGTGCCAGCAGCCTCGCCGGGACAGGGGCCGAAAAACTGTTTTTT. The encoded protein is CASSLAGTGAEKLFF.

The table lists this clone with a count of one. The junction shows a germline mismatch at one end, possibly a read error. The chain combines TRBV5-1 with TRBJ1-2; TRBD1 agrees at 10 bases. CDR3 length: 14 residues. CDR1 is SGHRS, CDR2 YFSETQ, per germline. CDR3 DNA sequence: TGTGCCAGCAGCAACCCCGACAGGGGGCCAGGCTACACCTTC. This translates into CASSNPDRGPGYTF.

This clone showed up just once. This sequence joins TRBV2 and TRBJ1-4, with 11 bases fitting TRBD1. Trimming cost V 7 bases and J 4 bases; bases outside gene matches: 5. The CDR3 has 15 residues. CDR1 and CDR2 from the germline V gene are SNHLY and FYNNEI. In DNA form, the CDR3 reads TGTGCCAGCATCCGGGACAGGGGGTTTAATGAAAAACTGTTTTTT. Protein sequence: CASIRDRGFNEKLFF.

The gene calls are TRBV30 and TRBJ1-2; tentatively, D is TRBD1 (6 bases). V was trimmed by 4 bases and J by 6 bases, leaving 15 bases between them. CDR1 is GTSNPN and CDR2 is SVGIG in the germline V gene (reference sequence). The CDR3 runs 13 residues. In DNA, the CDR3 is TGTGCCTGGAATAAGGGGGGGGAAAATGGCTACACCTTC. Its protein is CAWNKGGENGYTF.

The V call is TRBV6-5, the J call TRBJ1-4, with D perhaps matching TRBD1 (6 bases). Germline V lookup: CDR1 MNHEY, CDR2 SVGAGI. The CDR3 has 15 amino acids. V lost 8 bases, J lost 1 base, and 14 bases lay in between. Here the CDR3 reads CASRDTGGTNEKLFF. The CDR3 region has the DNA TGTGCCAGCCGGGACACCGGCGGAACTAATGAAAAACTGTTTTTT.